This TCR beta chain is from a study of blood T cell repertoires in COVID-19. Study-level background: Acute and convalescent COVID-19 specimens originated in the United States, Italy and Spain.

The CDR3 length is 15 residues. Germline CDR1 reads SGHNT; CDR2 reads YYREEE (reference sequence). V lost 4 bases to trimming and J lost 2 bases, with 14 bases between them. TCRdb keeps only in-frame clones here, not all; method: immunoSEQ multiplex PCR. There are 55,000 to 70,000 clones in the sample; approximately 90% occur only once, and roughly a tenth lies in the top ten. This clone was detected only once. Sequencing used PBMCs or T cells enriched from blood (not recorded which). The TCR comes from a woman between 35 and 50 years old who had recovered from COVID-19. The chain uses TRBV5-4 and TRBJ2-3; perhaps TRBD1 as D (6 bases). The CDR3 coding sequence is TGTGCCAGCAGCCTGGGACACCCCAACACAGATACGCAGTATTTT. Translated, it gives CASSLGHPNTDTQYF.